The T cell receptor (beta chain) described here comes from a study of STAT5B mutations in CD4+ large granular lymphocyte leukemia. Regarding the study as a whole: Patient CD4-sorted repertoires stayed more clonal than healthy ones after leukemic-clone removal.

The CDR3 runs 13 residues. Trimming shortened V by 6 bases and J by 4 bases, and 12 bases separated the two germline ends. Germline V gene lookup returns CDR1 MNHEY and CDR2 SVGAGI. Note on this clone: Its antigen is as yet unknown.

The table came from immunoSEQ multiplex PCR; TCRdb's copy has only in-frame clones and leaves some out. This sample has around 8,900 clones, with nearly 90% found just once. The specimen was PBMCs. The chain links TRBV6-5 to TRBJ1-1, with no clear D. This TCR derives from a woman aged 70-85 years with CD4+ T-cell large granular lymphocyte leukemia. CDR3 nucleotides: TGTGCCAGCAGCTACCGTGATACCACTGAAGCTTTCTTT. This codes for CASSYRDTTEAFF.